These 8 T cell receptor beta chains originate from one sample sequenced in a study of blood T cell repertoires in COVID-19 (dated by TCRdb to 2020 to 2022). Library creation used the immunoSEQ multiplex PCR assay. TCRdb took over this immuneACCESS table, retaining in-frame rearrangements with V and J assigned. Such tables are incomplete; in checked studies, under half of the missing clones stem from an unresolved V gene, and the remainder is unexplained. The sample table contains 75,000 to 95,000 clones; only one count was recorded for approximately 78% of them. Roughly a quarter of the sample is taken by the ten largest. Sequencing was done on a sample of peripheral blood. The receptors derive from a human donor in a cohort sampled during active COVID-19.

The chain couples TRBV7-8 to TRBJ1-1, with D possibly TRBD1 on 6 matching bases. This CDR3 region has 18 residues. Trimming pared 0 bases from V and 1 base from J, leaving 18 bases between. Germline V CDR1 and CDR2: SGHVS, FQNEAQ. CDR3 DNA sequence: TGTGCCAGCAGCTTAGCCTTAGGGAGGGGGGCTTCGAACACTGAAGCTTTCTTT. This codes for CASSLALGRGASNTEAFF.

The genes are TRBV4-1 and TRBJ2-1; no clear D gene. Germline V gene data show CDR1 as MGHRA and CDR2 as YSYEKL. V lost 1 base and J 7 bases, leaving 14 bases between the germline ends. CDR3 length: 15 residues. Here the CDR3 DNA reads TGCGCCAGCAGCCAAGGACTCAATGATGGTAATGAGCAGTTCTTC. It translates to CASSQGLNDGNEQFF.

This clone was observed a few times. The J gene is TRBJ2-7, the V gene TRBV27; D might be TRBD2 (5 bases). In germline, CDR1 is MNHEY, CDR2 SMNVEV (reference sequence). The CDR3 extends over 13 amino acids. Trimming left V 5 bases short and J 6 bases short, with 14 bases between. The CDR3 loop reads CASSRPSQAEQYF. The CDR3 nucleotides read TGTGCCAGCAGTCGCCCTAGCCAAGCCGAGCAGTACTTC.

The chain couples TRBV5-1 to TRBJ2-2; 10 positions match TRBD1. CDR1 is SGHRS, CDR2 YFSETQ, per germline. The CDR3 covers 17 residues. Trimming removed 2 bases from V and 6 bases from J; junction bases left unmatched: 10. CDR3 bases: TGCGCCAGCAGCTTAGCTTCCGGGACAGGGGAGGCCGGGGAGCTGTTTTTT. Translation gives CASSLASGTGEAGELFF.

This clone occurred once. This rearrangement joins TRBV14 to TRBJ1-1; a possible D gene is TRBD1 (6 bases). In germline, CDR1 is SGHDN, CDR2 FVKESK. The CDR3 contains 16 residues. Between the trimmed V and J ends, which lost 0 bases and 1 base, there was a span of 12 bases. The CDR3 nucleotides are TGTGCCAGCAGCCAAGATGAGTGGGGGCCGAACACTGAAGCTTTCTTT. This gives the protein CASSQDEWGPNTEAFF. Looking up the rest from reference TRBV14 and TRBJ1-1 gives the full variable domain: EAGVTQFPSHSVIEKGQTVTLRCDPISGHDNLYWYRRVMGKEIKFLLHFVKESKQDESGMPNNRFLAERTGGTYSTLKVQPAELEDSGVYFCASSQDEWGPNTEAFFGQGTRLTVV.

This rearrangement joins TRBV5-4 to TRBJ1-4; D is perhaps TRBD1 (5 bases). Trimming stripped 2 bases from V and 0 bases from J, with 14 bases between. The CDR3 is 17 amino acids. Germline loops: CDR1 SGHNT, CDR2 YYREEE (reference sequence). The CDR3 DNA follows: TGTGCCAGCAGCTTAAAAAGAACAGGTTCAACTAATGAAAAACTGTTTTTT. Its protein product is CASSLKRTGSTNEKLFF.

V usage is TRBV7-3 and J usage is TRBJ2-3; 9 bases are a match to TRBD2. The V gene's germline CDR1 is SGHTA and CDR2 FQGTGA. This CDR3 is built from 18 residues. The V gene end was trimmed by 5 bases and the J gene end by 0 bases; junction bases not matched to a gene: 12. The DNA for the CDR3 is TGTGCCAGCAGCCCCCAGAGCGGGGGGCTTCTTAGCACAGATACGCAGTATTTT. Translated: CASSPQSGGLLSTDTQYF. The whole variable domain, remainder taken from reference TRBV7-3 and TRBJ2-3, is GAGVSQTPSNKVTEKGKYVELRCDPISGHTALYWYRQSLGQGPEFLIYFQGTGAADDSGLPNDRFFAVRPEGSVSTLKIQRTERGDSAVYLCASSPQSGGLLSTDTQYFGPGTRLTVL.

The CDR3 nucleotides are TGTGCCAGCAGCTCAGGCCGCGGACAGGGGGCAAAGGATACGCAGTATTTT. Protein: CASSSGRGQGAKDTQYF. The V and J genes are TRBV5-8 and TRBJ2-3, with 11 nucleotides matching TRBD1. Germline-derived CDR1 and CDR2 are SGHTS and YDEGEE. The CDR3 has 17 residues. The trim removed 3 bases at V and 6 bases at J, leaving 12 bases unmatched.